This T cell receptor beta chain was recovered during a study of T cells in women clearing cervical HPV infection. Turning to the study itself: Cases' blood sampling followed lesion detection by median roughly 160 days (90 to 200).

The data were produced by immunoSEQ multiplex PCR, yet TCRdb's version contains in-frame clones alone and is incomplete. The sample holds roughly 30,000 clones. Trimming removed 0 bases at V and 2 bases at J, with 11 bases between. Germline assignment: CDR1 SGHVS and CDR2 FQNEAQ. The CDR3 loop spans 16 amino acids. Remarks on this clone: Its specificity is unknown. The read terminates 3 residues before the CDR3 end, so the remaining end is supplied by the germline J gene.

Broader study findings: Effector/memory and HPV-specific T cells were not isolated, and association timing is unknown.

What was sequenced was blood buffy coat. This clonotype originated in a woman between 18 and 70 years old with a cervical HPV16 infection that either progressed to CIN3+ or cleared (not recorded which). The chain employs TRBV7-8 and TRBJ1-5; D unresolved. The CDR3 sequence is CASSLAKGLGNQPQHF. The CDR3 bases that were read are TGTGCCAGCAGCTTAGCGAAGGGTTTGGGCAATCAGCCC. Full variable domain (rest looked up from reference TRBV7-8 and TRBJ1-5): GAGVSQSPRYKVAKRGQDVALRCDPISGHVSLFWYQQALGQGPEFLTYFQNEAQLDKSGLPSDRFFAERPEGSVSTLKIQRTQQEDSAVYLCASSLAKGLGNQPQHFGDGTRLSIL.